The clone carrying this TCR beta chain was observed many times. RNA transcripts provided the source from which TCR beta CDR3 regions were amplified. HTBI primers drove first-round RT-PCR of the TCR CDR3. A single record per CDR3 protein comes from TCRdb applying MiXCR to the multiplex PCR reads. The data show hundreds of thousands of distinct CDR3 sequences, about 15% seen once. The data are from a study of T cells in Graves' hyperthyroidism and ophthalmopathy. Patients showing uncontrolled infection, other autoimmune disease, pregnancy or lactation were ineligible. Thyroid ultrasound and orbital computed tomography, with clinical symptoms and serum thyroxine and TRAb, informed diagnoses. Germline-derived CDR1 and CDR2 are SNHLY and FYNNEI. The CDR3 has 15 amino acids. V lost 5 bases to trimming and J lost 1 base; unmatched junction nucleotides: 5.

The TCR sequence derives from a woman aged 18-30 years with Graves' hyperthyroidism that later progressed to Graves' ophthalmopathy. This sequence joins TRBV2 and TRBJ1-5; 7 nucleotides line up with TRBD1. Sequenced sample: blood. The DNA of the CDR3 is TGTGCCAGCAGTAGCTACAGGGGAAGCAATCAGCCCCAGCATTTT. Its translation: CASSSYRGSNQPQHF. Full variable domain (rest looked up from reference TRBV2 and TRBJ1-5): EPEVTQTPSHQVTQMGQEVILRCVPISNHLYFYWYRQILGQKVEFLVSFYNNEISEKSEIFDDQFSVERPDGSNFTLKIRSTKLEDSAMYFCASSSYRGSNQPQHFGDGTRLSIL.